Following are 15 T cell receptor beta chains from one sample sequenced in a study of cytomegalovirus exposure and HLA in healthy donors. In the PCR, 60 Vbeta and 13 Jbeta primers were used. Method: immunoSEQ multiplex PCR; TCRdb's copy keeps in-frame clones and lacks some. The sample is made up of 150,000 to 200,000 clones, and the top ten hold 0.65% to 0.9% of it. Sequencing input: PBMCs. The receptors derive from a woman younger than 35 in good health and CMV-seropositive.

The V gene is TRBV5-1, the J gene TRBJ1-3; D gene ambiguous. Germline lookup yields CDR1 SGHRS and CDR2 YFSETQ. The V gene lost 4 bases and the J gene lost 4 bases, with 15 bases spanning the gap. There are 15 residues in the CDR3. The CDR3 sequence is CASSILAGSGNTIYF. The DNA for the CDR3 is TGCGCCAGCAGCATCCTCGCGGGATCGGGAAACACCATATATTTT. The full variable domain, with the rest looked up from reference TRBV5-1 and TRBJ1-3, is KAGVTQTPRYLIKTRGQQVTLSCSPISGHRSVSWYQQTPGQGLQFLFEYFSETQRNKGNFPGRFSGRQFSNSRSEMNVSTLELGDSALYLCASSILAGSGNTIYFGEGSWLTVV.

The chain has TRBV4-2 and TRBJ1-2; 7 nucleotides agree with TRBD1. Per germline, CDR1 LGHNA and CDR2 YNFKEQ. The junction had 7 bases not matched to a gene; V was cut back by 0 bases and J by 6 bases. The CDR3 spans 15 residues. CDR3 in amino acids: CASSQDQGRGNGYTF. The DNA of the CDR3 is TGTGCCAGCAGCCAAGATCAGGGCAGGGGGAATGGCTACACCTTC.

The chain is built from TRBV5-1 and TRBJ1-1; D not certain. Germline V CDR1 and CDR2: SGHRS, YFSETQ. The CDR3 has 14 residues. V lost 3 bases and J 1 base, leaving 10 bases between the germline ends. The CDR3 sequence: CASSSGLKNTEAFF. The CDR3 bases are TGCGCCAGCAGCTCCGGACTGAAGAACACTGAAGCTTTCTTT.

As concerns this clone: Other DNA sequences in this specimen translate into the identical CDR3. This chain links TRBV6-4 with TRBJ1-1; the match to TRBD1 covers 9 bases. The CDR3 has 14 residues. Germline values: CDR1 MRHNA, CDR2 SNTAGT. Trimming at V came to 6 bases and at J to 2 bases, leaving 4 bases not matched to a gene. In DNA form, the CDR3 reads TGTGCCAGCAGCACAACAGGGGGCAACACTGAAGCTTTCTTT. This translates into CASSTTGGNTEAFF.

The chain recombines TRBV5-1 with TRBJ2-1, with TRBD2 matching over 9 bases. The CDR3 runs 16 residues. Germline V CDR1 and CDR2: SGHRS, YFSETQ. With V trimmed by 5 bases and J by 2 bases, 8 bases remained unmatched. This CDR3 reads CASSFSGSMTYNEQFF. Written as DNA, the CDR3 is TGCGCCAGCAGTTTTAGCGGGAGTATGACCTACAATGAGCAGTTCTTC. The full variable domain, its missing parts supplied by reference TRBV5-1 and TRBJ2-1, is KAGVTQTPRYLIKTRGQQVTLSCSPISGHRSVSWYQQTPGQGLQFLFEYFSETQRNKGNFPGRFSGRQFSNSRSEMNVSTLELGDSALYLCASSFSGSMTYNEQFFGPGTRLTVL.

This chain connects TRBV6-5 to TRBJ1-1; 7 bases map to TRBD1. The germline V gene has CDR1 MNHEY and CDR2 SVGAGI. This CDR3 has 15 amino acids. With V trimmed by 6 bases and J by 6 bases, 13 bases remained unmatched. DNA for the CDR3: TGTGCCAGCAGCCCACCGGGACAGTGGGGCGCTGAAGCTTTCTTT. Its translation: CASSPPGQWGAEAFF.

J is TRBJ2-1 and V is TRBV2; weak D call: TRBD2 (6 bases). Germline CDR1 reads SNHLY; CDR2 reads FYNNEI. The CDR3 totals 16 residues. Deletions cut 2 bases from V and 2 bases from J, with 13 bases between. The CDR3 reads CASSESGVLTYNEQFF. The CDR3 nucleotides read TGTGCCAGCAGTGAATCGGGGGTCCTTACCTACAATGAGCAGTTCTTC.

The rearrangement joins TRBV19 to TRBJ1-6; TRBD1 aligns across 9 bases. Per the germline V gene, CDR1 is LNHDA and CDR2 is SQIVND (reference sequence). The CDR3 is made up of 14 amino acids. The V gene end was trimmed by 1 base and the J gene end by 13 bases; junction bases not matched to a gene: 5. The CDR3 region is CASSIGQGGNPLHF. The CDR3 DNA follows: TGTGCCAGTAGTATAGGACAGGGGGGAAATCCCCTCCACTTT.

J is TRBJ2-2 and V is TRBV5-4, with 8 bases that match TRBD2. Germline V lookup: CDR1 SGHNT, CDR2 YYREEE (reference sequence). This CDR3 is 16 amino acids long. V was clipped by 5 bases and J by 7 bases; unmatched bases: 13. The CDR3 coding sequence is TGTGCCAGCAGGGCCGGGACTAGTGGAGTCGGCGGGGAGCTGTTTTTT. Translation gives CASRAGTSGVGGELFF.

This chain uses TRBV11-2 with TRBJ2-5; 14 bases align to TRBD2. The trim removed 10 bases at V and 4 bases at J, leaving 5 bases unmatched. This CDR3 spans 14 amino acids. Germline V gene data show CDR1 as SGHAT and CDR2 as FQNNGV. The CDR3 is CATRLAGGPETQYF. CDR3 DNA sequence: TGTGCCACCCGACTAGCGGGGGGGCCAGAGACCCAGTACTTC.

The chain is built from TRBV7-6 and TRBJ1-5; 7 nucleotides match TRBD1. V was clipped by 4 bases and J by 4 bases; unmatched bases: 4. There are 14 residues in the CDR3. CDR1 is SGHVS and CDR2 is FNYEAQ in the germline V gene. The DNA for the CDR3 is TGTGCCAGCAGCTACGGGACAGAAAATCAGCCCCAGCATTTT. It specifies CASSYGTENQPQHF.

The CDR3 sequence: CASSPGRGNTGELFF. CDR3 nucleotide sequence: TGTGCCAGCAGTCCCGGGAGAGGAAACACCGGGGAGCTGTTTTTT. The chain is built from TRBV2 and TRBJ2-2; D possibly corresponds to TRBD2 (6 bases). There are 15 residues in the CDR3. The ends were cut back, 5 bases at V and 2 bases at J, with 12 bases in the middle. Germline values: CDR1 SNHLY, CDR2 FYNNEI.

The V and J genes are TRBV2 and TRBJ1-2; 9 bases map to TRBD1. V was clipped by 3 bases and J by 7 bases; unmatched bases: 3. The CDR3 consists of 13 residues. Germline V gene data show CDR1 as SNHLY and CDR2 as FYNNEI. CDR3 DNA: TGTGCCAGCAGTGACACAGGGGGCTCTGGCTACACCTTC. Protein sequence: CASSDTGGSGYTF.

The chain joins TRBV6-1 to TRBJ1-5, with TRBD1 matching over 8 bases. Germline V gene data show CDR1 as MNHNS and CDR2 as SASEGT. With 4 bases clipped from V and 5 bases from J, the junction kept 13 bases outside the gene matches. This CDR3 region has 17 residues. CDR3 DNA: TGTGCCAGCAGTGGCCGGACAGGGAAAAGGGGGGATCAGCCCCAGCATTTT. It encodes CASSGRTGKRGDQPQHF.

V gene TRBV5-6 combines with J gene TRBJ2-1; 8 bases fit TRBD1. The CDR3 covers 16 residues. CDR1 and CDR2 from the germline V gene are SGHDT and YYEEEE. The ends lost 0 bases at V and 4 bases at J; junction bases unmatched: 6. The CDR3 region is CASSLAEDRAYNEQFF. The CDR3 DNA sequence: TGTGCCAGCAGCTTGGCGGAGGACAGGGCATACAATGAGCAGTTCTTC.